The T cell receptor (beta chain) described here comes from a study of blood T cell repertoires in COVID-19. Study details: Sources were T cells, B-cell-depleted T cells, or PBMCs; the material itself was cDNA or gDNA.

Per the original methods: Estimation of nucleated cell counts relied on the amplification of reference gene primers. Clones were read by immunoSEQ multiplex PCR, and TCRdb kept only the in-frame ones, dropping some. Clone size and V and J calls were adopted from that table, with D and trimming inferred from the DNA. The table shows roughly 330,000 clones, with approximately 86% occurring only once. The V end lost 1 base, the J end lost 2 bases, and 8 bases lay between the germline ends. The CDR3 covers 15 residues. The germline V gene has CDR1 SEHNR and CDR2 FQNEAQ (reference sequence). The Seattle patients, enrolled during active infection, were followed longitudinally.

This receptor was identified in a man aged 30 to 45 with COVID-19, enrolled during active disease. The chain links TRBV7-9 to TRBJ2-2; D not resolved. Sequenced material: peripheral blood. The CDR3 bases are TGTGCCAGCAGCTTAGTCCAGGCAAACACCGGGGAGCTGTTTTTT. Amino acid sequence: CASSLVQANTGELFF.